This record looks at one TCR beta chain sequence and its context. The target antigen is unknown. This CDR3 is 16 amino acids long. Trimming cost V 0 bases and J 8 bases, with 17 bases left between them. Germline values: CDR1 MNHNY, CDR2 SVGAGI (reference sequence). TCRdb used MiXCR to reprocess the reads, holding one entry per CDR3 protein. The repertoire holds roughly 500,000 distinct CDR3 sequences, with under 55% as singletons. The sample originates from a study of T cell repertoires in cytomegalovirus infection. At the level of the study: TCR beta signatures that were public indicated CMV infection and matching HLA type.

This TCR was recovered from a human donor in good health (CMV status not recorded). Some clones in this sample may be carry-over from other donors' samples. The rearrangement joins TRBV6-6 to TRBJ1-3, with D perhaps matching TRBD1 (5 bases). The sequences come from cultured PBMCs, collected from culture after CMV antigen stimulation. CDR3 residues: CASSYSPGTGRDTIYF. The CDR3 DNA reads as TGTGCCAGCAGTTACTCCCCGGGGACCGGCCGGGACACCATATATTTT.